The 11 T cell receptor beta chains listed next were all sequenced from one sample in a study of blood T cell repertoires in COVID-19. Sequenced by immunoSEQ multiplex PCR; TCRdb stores in-frame clones only, minus some. In the table there are about 130,000 clones, roughly 79% of which are singletons. The sample was peripheral blood. Receptor source: a human donor in a cohort sampled during active COVID-19.

This chain links TRBV5-6 with TRBJ1-1; D not resolved. V was cut by 0 bases and J by 6 bases, with 12 bases left in between. From germline, CDR1 is SGHDT and CDR2 YYEEEE. The CDR3 has 14 residues. CDR3 in amino acids: CASSLGGGNAEAFF. CDR3 sequence (DNA): TGTGCCAGCAGCTTGGGCGGCGGAAACGCTGAAGCTTTCTTT.

The V and J genes are TRBV18 and TRBJ2-3, with D maybe TRBD2 (5 bases). The CDR3 runs 16 residues. V lost 2 bases and J 0 bases, leaving 12 bases between the germline ends. Germline lookup yields CDR1 KGHSH and CDR2 LQKENI. The CDR3 bases are TGTGCCAGCTCACCAAATGGGGAGTCTAGCACAGATACGCAGTATTTT. It codes for CASSPNGESSTDTQYF.

The chain carries TRBV9 and TRBJ1-2; TRBD1 is a possible D gene (5 bases). The CDR3 is 14 amino acids. Germline lookup yields CDR1 SGDLS and CDR2 YYNGEE. Between the trimmed V and J ends, which lost 4 bases and 4 bases, there was a span of 14 bases. CDR3 DNA sequence: TGTGCCAGCAGCAGCAGGGAGGGACCCTATGGCTACACCTTC. As protein: CASSSREGPYGYTF.

V is TRBV7-2 and J is TRBJ1-1; possible D gene TRBD1, 5 bases. V lost 3 bases and J 8 bases, leaving 10 bases between the germline ends. Per the germline V gene, CDR1 is SGHTA and CDR2 is FQGNSA. CDR3 length equals 12 residues. The CDR3 is CASSFLRTEAFF. In nucleotides, the CDR3 is TGTGCCAGCAGCTTCCTCCGGACAGAAGCTTTCTTT.

This sequence joins TRBV11-2 and TRBJ2-7, with 11 bases fitting TRBD2. Germline values: CDR1 SGHAT, CDR2 FQNNGV. With 2 bases clipped from V and 7 bases from J, the junction kept 7 bases outside the gene matches. The CDR3 contains 15 residues. As DNA, the CDR3 is TGTGCCAGCAGCTTATCTTCCGGGACTAGCGGAGAGCAGTACTTC. Amino acids: CASSLSSGTSGEQYF.

The chain links TRBV6-6 to TRBJ2-5; D might be TRBD2 (5 bases). V dropped 5 bases and J dropped 4 bases, with 8 bases sitting between them. The CDR3 contains 12 residues. In germline, CDR1 is MNHNY, CDR2 SVGAGI (reference sequence). CDR3 nucleotide sequence: TGTGCCAGCAGTGACTACTTAGAGACCCAGTACTTC. The encoded protein is CASSDYLETQYF.

This clone has a handful of counts. The chain carries TRBV7-8 and TRBJ2-7; 10 nucleotides agree with TRBD1. This CDR3 comprises 15 residues. The V segment lost 1 base and the J segment 5 bases; nucleotides outside the gene matches: 5. From germline, CDR1 is SGHVS and CDR2 FQNEAQ. The chain's CDR3 is CASSLEGDRGNEQYF. DNA for the CDR3: TGTGCCAGCAGCTTAGAGGGGGACAGGGGTAACGAGCAGTACTTC. Looking up the rest from reference TRBV7-8 and TRBJ2-7 gives the full variable domain: GAGVSQSPRYKVAKRGQDVALRCDPISGHVSLFWYQQALGQGPEFLTYFQNEAQLDKSGLPSDRFFAERPEGSVSTLKIQRTQQEDSAVYLCASSLEGDRGNEQYFGPGTRLTVT.

The CDR3 loop reads CASSETDGELFF. The CDR3 bases are TGTGCCTCTTCGGAGACTGACGGGGAGCTGTTTTTT. This chain uses TRBV7-9 with TRBJ2-2; D is unclear. Per germline, CDR1 SEHNR and CDR2 FQNEAQ (reference sequence). This CDR3 spans 12 amino acids. V lost 11 bases to trimming and J lost 7 bases, with 14 bases between them.

The chain uses TRBV7-9 and TRBJ2-5; perhaps TRBD2 as D (5 bases). CDR3 length equals 16 residues. V lost 5 bases to trimming and J lost 2 bases, with 18 bases between them. In germline, CDR1 is SEHNR, CDR2 FQNEAQ (reference sequence). The chain's CDR3 is CASSPERWGAQETQYF. In nucleotides, the CDR3 is TGTGCCAGCAGCCCGGAACGCTGGGGAGCACAAGAGACCCAGTACTTC.

The chain employs TRBV3-1 (or the pseudogene TRBV3-2) and TRBJ1-1, with D unresolved. The CDR3 sequence is 13 residues long. Deletions cut 4 bases from V and 2 bases from J, with 8 bases between. Looked up from germline, CDR1 is LGHDT and CDR2 is YNNKEL (reference sequence). In DNA, the CDR3 is TGTGCCAGCAGCCCACCGAGCAACACTGAAGCTTTCTTT. The encoded protein is CASSPPSNTEAFF.

This clone was recorded a few times. This chain uses TRBV29-1 with TRBJ2-2; TRBD2 agrees at 12 bases. CDR3 length: 16 residues. Trimming took 5 bases from V and 3 from J; bases not matched to a gene: 7. CDR1 and CDR2 from the germline V gene are SQVTM and ANQGSEA. The CDR3 DNA reads TGCAGCGTTTTCACTGGACTAGCGGGATACACCGGGGAGCTGTTTTTT. Its translation: CSVFTGLAGYTGELFF.